Shown below are 8 T cell receptor beta chains from a single sample sequenced in a study of blood T cell repertoires in COVID-19. Profiled with immunoSEQ multiplex PCR; TCRdb holds only in-frame clones, not every one. The sample gives 230,000 or so clones, 88% of which show up once; more than 2.5% is in the top ten. Sequencing was done on a sample of PBMCs or T cells enriched from blood (not recorded which). The receptor set was obtained from a woman aged 25 to 39 who had recovered from COVID-19.

This clone was picked up one time. The rearrangement uses TRBV4-1 and TRBJ1-2; D gene ambiguous. From germline, CDR1 is MGHRA and CDR2 YSYEKL. V lost 3 bases to trimming and J lost 5 bases, with 16 bases between them. CDR3 length equals 15 residues. The CDR3: CASSHPAAGPYGYTF. CDR3 coding DNA: TGCGCCAGCAGCCACCCCGCAGCAGGTCCTTATGGCTACACCTTC.

V usage is TRBV21-1 and J usage is TRBJ1-2; the tabulated D call, TRBD1, remains unverified against the DNA. TRBV21-1 is a pseudogene. This CDR3 has 16 residues. The CDR3 nucleotides read TGTGCCAGCAGCAAAGTGATGTGCAGGAATAACTATGGCTACACCTTC. It codes for CASSKVMCRNNYGYTF.

The rearrangement uses TRBV4-3 and TRBJ1-1, with D unresolved. Trimming stripped 0 bases from V and 7 bases from J, with 9 bases between. The CDR3 length is 13 residues. Looked up from germline, CDR1 is LGHNA and CDR2 is YSLEER. Here the CDR3 DNA reads TGCGCCAGCAGCCAAGATCCACGGTTTGAAGCTTTCTTT. Its translation: CASSQDPRFEAFF.

Here the CDR3 DNA reads TGTGCCACCAGCAGAGATTTCACTGGGCAGTACTTC. The encoded protein is CATSRDFTGQYF. The chain employs TRBV15 and TRBJ2-7; no clear D. The CDR3 is 12 residues long. The V gene's germline CDR1 is LNHNV and CDR2 YYDKDF (reference sequence). Deletions cut 0 bases from V and 9 bases from J, with 9 bases between.

CDR3 loop: CASSVRQDQPQHF. The CDR3 nucleotides are TGTGCCAGCAGCGTCCGGCAGGATCAGCCCCAGCATTTT. The rearrangement joins TRBV7-3 to TRBJ1-5; D unresolved. The CDR3 extends over 13 amino acids. The germline V and J ends were trimmed by 5 bases and 5 bases, with 10 bases remaining between them. CDR1 and CDR2 from the germline V gene are SGHTA and FQGTGA.

The V call is TRBV9, the J call TRBJ1-1; 10 bases map to TRBD1. This CDR3 is built from 15 residues. Germline assignment: CDR1 SGDLS and CDR2 YYNGEE. Germline trimming cut 4 bases from V and 2 bases from J; bases unmatched to any gene: 5. The CDR3 spells CASSPWDRGNTEAFF. The CDR3 DNA is TGTGCCAGCAGCCCTTGGGACAGGGGTAACACTGAAGCTTTCTTT.

The chain employs TRBV19 and TRBJ2-7; TRBD1 aligns across 11 bases. Germline trimming cut 3 bases from V and 2 bases from J; bases unmatched to any gene: 6. Germline lookup yields CDR1 LNHDA and CDR2 SQIVND (reference sequence). This CDR3 has 16 residues. The CDR3: CASSILAGQGAYEQYF. The CDR3 nucleotides read TGTGCCAGTAGTATTCTGGCGGGACAGGGGGCCTACGAGCAGTACTTC.

The V gene is TRBV27, the J gene TRBJ2-2, with TRBD2 identical over 9 bases. V gave up 3 bases and J gave up 5 bases; unmatched junction bases: 13. Germline loops: CDR1 MNHEY, CDR2 SMNVEV (reference sequence). The CDR3 extends over 18 amino acids. CDR3 nucleotides: TGTGCCAGCAGTTTCAGTCCCCTCGCGGGGGGGTCTACCGGGGAGCTGTTTTTT. This sequence encodes CASSFSPLAGGSTGELFF.